This T cell receptor beta chain originates from a study of T cell repertoires in cytomegalovirus infection. Overall study context: Selection of CMV epitopes for the study included recently identified HLA-C-restricted and well-studied HLA-B-restricted ones. Carrying CMV and the relevant HLA type showed in public TCR beta signatures. Study-level points and caveats: In two of eight donors, the top clonotype was HLA-C-restricted CMV-specific.

MiXCR, applied by TCRdb to the reads, yields one record per CDR3 protein. Of fewer than 200,000 distinct CDR3 sequences in the sample, roughly 20% were seen once. As regards this clonotype: The antigen is unknown.

Sequences were derived from CD8+ T cells from cultured PBMCs, sampled from culture after CMV antigen stimulation. The TCR was taken from a human donor in good health (CMV status not recorded). Some clones in this sample may be carry-over from other donors' samples.

Written as DNA, the CDR3 is TGTGCCAGCAGCTTTCTCCAGGGGTCTGCCTACAATGAGCAGTTCTTC. Its protein is CASSFLQGSAYNEQFF. The chain couples TRBV7-6 to TRBJ2-1; perhaps TRBD1 as D (6 bases). V lost 3 bases to trimming and J lost 2 bases, with 14 bases between them. CDR3 length: 16 amino acids. Germline V gene data show CDR1 as SGHVS and CDR2 as FNYEAQ.